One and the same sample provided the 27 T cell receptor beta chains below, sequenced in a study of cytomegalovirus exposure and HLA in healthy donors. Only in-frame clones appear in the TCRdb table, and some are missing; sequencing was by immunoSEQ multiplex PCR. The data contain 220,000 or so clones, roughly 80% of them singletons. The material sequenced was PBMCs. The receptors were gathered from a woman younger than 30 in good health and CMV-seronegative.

The CDR3 spells CSVRSERGTEAFF. CDR3 sequence (DNA): TGCAGCGTGCGATCAGAAAGGGGCACTGAAGCTTTCTTT. The chain couples TRBV29-1 to TRBJ1-1, with D perhaps TRBD1 (5 bases). Germline V gene data show CDR1 as SQVTM and CDR2 as ANQGSEA. V shed 6 bases and J shed 4 bases, with 15 bases lying between them. The CDR3 extends over 13 amino acids.

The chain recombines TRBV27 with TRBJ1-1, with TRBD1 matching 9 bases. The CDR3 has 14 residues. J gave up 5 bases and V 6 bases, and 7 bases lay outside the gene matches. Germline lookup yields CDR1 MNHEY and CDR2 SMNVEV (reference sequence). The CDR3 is CASRLGQGNTEAFF. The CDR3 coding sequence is TGTGCCAGCAGGCTCGGACAGGGGAATACTGAAGCTTTCTTT.

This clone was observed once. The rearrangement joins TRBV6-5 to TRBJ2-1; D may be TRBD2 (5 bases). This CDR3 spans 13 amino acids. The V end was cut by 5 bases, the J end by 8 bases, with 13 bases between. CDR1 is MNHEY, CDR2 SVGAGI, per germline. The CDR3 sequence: CASSPLRGYEQFF. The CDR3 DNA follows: TGTGCCAGCAGTCCACTCAGAGGGTATGAGCAGTTCTTC.

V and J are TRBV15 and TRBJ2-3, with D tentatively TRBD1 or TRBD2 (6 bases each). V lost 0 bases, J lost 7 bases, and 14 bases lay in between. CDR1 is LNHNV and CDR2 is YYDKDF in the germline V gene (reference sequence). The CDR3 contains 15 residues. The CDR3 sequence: CATSRDRGVPYTQYF. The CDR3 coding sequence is TGTGCCACCAGCAGAGATAGGGGGGTCCCCTATACGCAGTATTTT.

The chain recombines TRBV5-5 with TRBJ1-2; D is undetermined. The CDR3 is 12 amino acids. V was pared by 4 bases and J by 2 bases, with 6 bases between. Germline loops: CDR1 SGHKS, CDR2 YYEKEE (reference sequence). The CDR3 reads CASSPVNYGYTF. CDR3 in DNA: TGTGCCAGCAGCCCCGTAAACTATGGCTACACCTTC.

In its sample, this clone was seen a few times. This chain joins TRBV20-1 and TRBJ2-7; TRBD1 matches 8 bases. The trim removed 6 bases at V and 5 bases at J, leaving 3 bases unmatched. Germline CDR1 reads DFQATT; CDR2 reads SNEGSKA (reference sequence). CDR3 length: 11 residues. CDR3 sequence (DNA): TGCAGTGCGAGGACAGGGCACGAGCAGTACTTC. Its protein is CSARTGHEQYF.

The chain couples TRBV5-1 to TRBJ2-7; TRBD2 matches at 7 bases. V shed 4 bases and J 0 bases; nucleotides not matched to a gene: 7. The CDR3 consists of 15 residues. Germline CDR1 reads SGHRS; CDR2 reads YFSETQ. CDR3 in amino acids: CASSRQRGPSYEQYF. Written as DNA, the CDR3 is TGCGCCAGCAGCCGTCAGCGGGGTCCCTCCTACGAGCAGTACTTC.

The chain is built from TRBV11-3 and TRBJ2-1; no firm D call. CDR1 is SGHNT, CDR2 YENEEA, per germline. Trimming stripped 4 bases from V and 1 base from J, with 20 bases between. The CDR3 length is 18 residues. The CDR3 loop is CASSSSFPPRDSYNEQFF. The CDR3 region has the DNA TGTGCCAGCAGCTCCTCCTTTCCCCCGCGAGATTCCTACAATGAGCAGTTCTTC.

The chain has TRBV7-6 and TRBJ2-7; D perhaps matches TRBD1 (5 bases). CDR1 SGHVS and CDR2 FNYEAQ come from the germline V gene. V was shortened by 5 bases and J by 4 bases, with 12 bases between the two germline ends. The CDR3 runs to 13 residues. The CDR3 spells CASSQGLSYEQYF. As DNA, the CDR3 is TGTGCCAGCAGCCAGGGCCTGAGTTACGAGCAGTACTTC.

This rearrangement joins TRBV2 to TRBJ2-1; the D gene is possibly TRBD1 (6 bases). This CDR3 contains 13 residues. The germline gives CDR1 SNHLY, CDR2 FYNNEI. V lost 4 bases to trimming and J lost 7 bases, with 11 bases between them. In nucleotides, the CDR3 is TGTGCCAGCAGTGGCTATCAGGGGAATGAGCAGTTCTTC. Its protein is CASSGYQGNEQFF.

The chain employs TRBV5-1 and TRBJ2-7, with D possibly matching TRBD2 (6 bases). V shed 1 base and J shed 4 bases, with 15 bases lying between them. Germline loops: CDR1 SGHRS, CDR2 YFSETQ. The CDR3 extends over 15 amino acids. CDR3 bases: TGCGCCAGCAGCTTGACCGGGGGTGATCAGTACGAGCAGTACTTC. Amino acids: CASSLTGGDQYEQYF. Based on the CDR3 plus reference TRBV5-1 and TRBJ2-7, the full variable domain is KAGVTQTPRYLIKTRGQQVTLSCSPISGHRSVSWYQQTPGQGLQFLFEYFSETQRNKGNFPGRFSGRQFSNSRSEMNVSTLELGDSALYLCASSLTGGDQYEQYFGPGTRLTVT.

The DNA for the CDR3 is TGTGCCAGCAGCTTAGGTCGGAACACCGGGGAGCTGTTTTTT. The encoded protein is CASSLGRNTGELFF. V usage is TRBV11-2 and J usage is TRBJ2-2, with no clear D. CDR3 length: 14 residues. Germline loops: CDR1 SGHAT, CDR2 FQNNGV. Trimming removed 1 base at V and 1 base at J, with 4 bases between.

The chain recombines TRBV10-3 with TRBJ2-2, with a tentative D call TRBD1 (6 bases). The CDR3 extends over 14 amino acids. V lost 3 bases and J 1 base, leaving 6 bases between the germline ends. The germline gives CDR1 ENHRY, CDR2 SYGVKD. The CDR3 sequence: CAISDRGNTGELFF. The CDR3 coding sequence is TGTGCCATCAGTGACAGGGGGAACACCGGGGAGCTGTTTTTT.

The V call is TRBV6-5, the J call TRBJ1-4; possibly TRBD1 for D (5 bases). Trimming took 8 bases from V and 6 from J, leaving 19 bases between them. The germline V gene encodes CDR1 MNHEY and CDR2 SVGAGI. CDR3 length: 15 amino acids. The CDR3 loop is CASRSRGRVYEKLFF. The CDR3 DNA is TGTGCCAGCCGATCCCGCGGCAGGGTTTATGAAAAACTGTTTTTT.

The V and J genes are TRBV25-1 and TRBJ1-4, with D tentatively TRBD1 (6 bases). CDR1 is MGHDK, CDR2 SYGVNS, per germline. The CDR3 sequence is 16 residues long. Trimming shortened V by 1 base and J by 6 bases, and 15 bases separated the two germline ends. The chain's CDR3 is CASSEWLAGEYEKLFF. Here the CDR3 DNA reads TGTGCCAGCAGTGAATGGTTGGCAGGGGAGTATGAAAAACTGTTTTTT. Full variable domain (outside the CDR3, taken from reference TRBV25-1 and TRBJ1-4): EADIYQTPRYLVIGTGKKITLECSQTMGHDKMYWYQQDPGMELHLIHYSYGVNSTEKGDLSSESTVSRIRTEHFPLTLESARPSHTSQYLCASSEWLAGEYEKLFFGSGTQLSVL.

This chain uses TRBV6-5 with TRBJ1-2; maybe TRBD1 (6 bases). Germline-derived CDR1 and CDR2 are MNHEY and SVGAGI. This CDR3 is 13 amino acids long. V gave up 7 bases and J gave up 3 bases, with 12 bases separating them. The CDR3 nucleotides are TGTGCCAGCAAACAGGGAAGGGACTATGGCTACACCTTC. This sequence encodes CASKQGRDYGYTF.

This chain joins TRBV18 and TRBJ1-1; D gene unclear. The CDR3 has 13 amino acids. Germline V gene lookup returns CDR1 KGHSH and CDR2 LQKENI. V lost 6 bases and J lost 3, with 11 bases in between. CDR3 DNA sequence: TGTGCCAGCTCGCCTACTCGGGACACTGAAGCTTTCTTT. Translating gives CASSPTRDTEAFF.

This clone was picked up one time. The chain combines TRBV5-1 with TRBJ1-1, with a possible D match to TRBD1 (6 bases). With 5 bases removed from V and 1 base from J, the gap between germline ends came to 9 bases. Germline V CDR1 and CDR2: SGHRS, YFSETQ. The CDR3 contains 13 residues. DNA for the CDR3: TGCGCCAGCAGACAGGGTACGAACACTGAAGCTTTCTTT. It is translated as CASRQGTNTEAFF.

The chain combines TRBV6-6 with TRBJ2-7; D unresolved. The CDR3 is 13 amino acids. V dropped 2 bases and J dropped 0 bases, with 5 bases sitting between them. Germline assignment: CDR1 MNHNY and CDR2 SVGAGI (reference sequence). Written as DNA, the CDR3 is TGTGCCAGCAGTTACCAGTCCTCCTACGAGCAGTACTTC. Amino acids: CASSYQSSYEQYF.

Written as DNA, the CDR3 is TGTGCCAGCAGTTACGGCAGCGGGGGTTACAATGAGCAGTTCTTC. It is translated as CASSYGSGGYNEQFF. The chain carries TRBV6-5 and TRBJ2-1, with 8 bases aligning to TRBD2. Germline values: CDR1 MNHEY, CDR2 SVGAGI. With V trimmed by 2 bases and J by 4 bases, 4 bases remained unmatched. This CDR3 comprises 15 residues.

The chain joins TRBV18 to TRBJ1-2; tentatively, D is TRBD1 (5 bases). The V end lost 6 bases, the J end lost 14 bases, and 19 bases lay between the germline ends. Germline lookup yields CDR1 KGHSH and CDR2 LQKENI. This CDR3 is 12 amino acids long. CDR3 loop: CASSGPEGLVTF. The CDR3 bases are TGTGCCAGCTCGGGGCCGGAAGGGCTTGTGACCTTC.

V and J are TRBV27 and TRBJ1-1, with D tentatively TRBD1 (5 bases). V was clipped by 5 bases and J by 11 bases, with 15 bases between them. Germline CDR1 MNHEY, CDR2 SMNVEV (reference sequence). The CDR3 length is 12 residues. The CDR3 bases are TGTGCCAGCAGTCCCCCTGGGGGGGTGGCTTTCTTT. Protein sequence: CASSPPGGVAFF.

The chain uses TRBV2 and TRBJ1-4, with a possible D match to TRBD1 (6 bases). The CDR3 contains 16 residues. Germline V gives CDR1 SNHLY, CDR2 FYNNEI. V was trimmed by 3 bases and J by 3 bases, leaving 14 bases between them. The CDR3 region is CASSEGYRVANEKLFF. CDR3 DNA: TGTGCCAGCAGTGAGGGGTACAGGGTAGCTAATGAAAAACTGTTTTTT.

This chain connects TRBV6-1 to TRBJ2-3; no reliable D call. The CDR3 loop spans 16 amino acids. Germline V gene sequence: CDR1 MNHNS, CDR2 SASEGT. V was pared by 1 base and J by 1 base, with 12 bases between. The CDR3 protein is CASSEEERAGTDTQYF. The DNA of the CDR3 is TGTGCCAGCAGTGAAGAGGAGAGAGCTGGCACAGATACGCAGTATTTT.

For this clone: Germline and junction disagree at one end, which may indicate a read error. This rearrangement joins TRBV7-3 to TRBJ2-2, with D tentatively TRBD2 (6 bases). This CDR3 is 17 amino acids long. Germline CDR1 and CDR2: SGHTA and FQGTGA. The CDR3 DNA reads TGTGCCAGCAGCCTAACCGGCGGGGCTCAGAACACCGGGGAGCTGTTTTTT. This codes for CASSLTGGAQNTGELFF.

The CDR3 spells CAISEWRGGSNYGYTF. In nucleotides, the CDR3 is TGTGCCATCAGTGAGTGGAGGGGGGGCTCTAACTATGGCTACACCTTC. This chain joins TRBV10-3 and TRBJ1-2; tentatively, D is TRBD1 (6 bases). V gave up 1 base and J gave up 0 bases, with 12 bases separating them. The CDR3 totals 16 residues. The germline V gene encodes CDR1 ENHRY and CDR2 SYGVKD.

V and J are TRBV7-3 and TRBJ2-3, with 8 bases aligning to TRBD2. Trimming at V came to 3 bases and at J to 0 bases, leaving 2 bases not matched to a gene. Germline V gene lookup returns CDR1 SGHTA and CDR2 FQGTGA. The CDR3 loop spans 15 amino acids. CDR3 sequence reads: CASSFSGASTDTQYF. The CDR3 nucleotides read TGTGCCAGCAGCTTTAGCGGGGCTAGCACAGATACGCAGTATTTT.